A single sample is the source of the 8 T cell receptor beta chains below, sequenced in a study of Ad26.COV2.S vaccination and SARS-CoV-2 variants. Sample treatment: around 19 received Ad26.COV2.S at low or high dose, single or two shots; 5 received placebo; per-sample allocation not given. Day 63 following the first vaccine or placebo injection was when the samples were taken. Sequenced by immunoSEQ multiplex PCR; TCRdb stores in-frame clones only, minus some. The sample yields roughly 320,000 clones, 86% seen once. The specimen was peripheral blood, collected in a trial of Ad26.COV2.S vaccine versus placebo. These receptors originate from a person aged 18 to 65 who received the Ad26.COV2.S COVID-19 vaccine or a placebo.

This sequence joins TRBV7-8 and TRBJ1-2; possibly TRBD1 for D (5 bases). The CDR3 runs to 16 residues. With 0 bases removed from V and 7 bases from J, the gap between germline ends came to 18 bases. Germline values: CDR1 SGHVS, CDR2 FQNEAQ. The CDR3 DNA follows: TGTGCCAGCAGCTTAGCGGCAGGGACGATGGGGGGTGGCTACACCTTC. This translates into CASSLAAGTMGGGYTF. Full variable domain (remainder filled in from reference TRBV7-8 and TRBJ1-2): GAGVSQSPRYKVAKRGQDVALRCDPISGHVSLFWYQQALGQGPEFLTYFQNEAQLDKSGLPSDRFFAERPEGSVSTLKIQRTQQEDSAVYLCASSLAAGTMGGGYTFGSGTRLTVV.

V usage is TRBV4-2 and J usage is TRBJ1-2, with D possibly being TRBD1 (5 bases). The V gene lost 3 bases and the J gene lost 4 bases, with 15 bases spanning the gap. From germline, CDR1 is LGHNA and CDR2 YNFKEQ. CDR3 length: 15 residues. The CDR3 spells CASSHRPGDGYGYTF. The CDR3 DNA follows: TGTGCCAGCAGCCACCGGCCTGGGGACGGCTATGGCTACACCTTC.

The V call is TRBV30, the J call TRBJ2-6; a possible D gene is TRBD2 (6 bases). This CDR3 has 14 residues. Germline CDR1 GTSNPN, CDR2 SVGIG (reference sequence). V gave up 5 bases and J gave up 1 base, with 9 bases separating them. The CDR3 DNA reads as TGTGCCTGGGGAGGGGCTTCTGGGGCCAACGTCCTGACTTTC. Protein: CAWGGASGANVLTF.

This clone was recorded once. The chain employs TRBV10-2 and TRBJ1-5; D unresolved. V was shortened by 4 bases and J by 2 bases, with 12 bases between the two germline ends. The CDR3 has 15 residues. CDR1 WSHSY and CDR2 SAAADI come from the germline V gene. CDR3 in amino acids: CASSGRVDGNQPQHF. CDR3 sequence (DNA): TGCGCCAGCAGTGGACGGGTCGATGGCAATCAGCCCCAGCATTTT.

The rearrangement links TRBV7-2 to TRBJ1-6; D uncertain. V lost 1 base to trimming and J lost 7 bases, with 14 bases between them. Germline loops: CDR1 SGHTA, CDR2 FQGNSA. The CDR3 is made up of 16 amino acids. CDR3 bases: TGTGCCAGCAGCTTAGAATACGGCCGGCAAAATTCACCCCTCCACTTT. Translated: CASSLEYGRQNSPLHF. Complete variable domain (other parts from reference TRBV7-2 and TRBJ1-6): GAGVSQSPSNKVTEKGKDVELRCDPISGHTALYWYRQSLGQGLEFLIYFQGNSAPDKSGLPSDRFSAERTGGSVSTLTIQRTQQEDSAVYLCASSLEYGRQNSPLHFGNGTRLTVT.

There are a few counts of this clone. V usage is TRBV18 and J usage is TRBJ1-5; tentatively, D is TRBD1 (5 bases). Germline V CDR1 and CDR2: KGHSH, LQKENI. V was pared by 3 bases and J by 2 bases, with 8 bases between. This CDR3 spans 14 amino acids. The CDR3 protein is CASSPTVGNQPQHF. The DNA of the CDR3 is TGTGCCAGCTCACCGACAGTCGGCAATCAGCCCCAGCATTTT. The full variable domain, in which reference TRBV18 and TRBJ1-5 provide the parts outside the CDR3, is NAGVMQNPRHLVRRRGQEARLRCSPMKGHSHVYWYRQLPEEGLKFMVYLQKENIIDESGMPKERFSAEFPKEGPSILRIQQVVRGDSAAYFCASSPTVGNQPQHFGDGTRLSIL.

The chain is built from TRBV4-1 and TRBJ2-7; D gene unclear. The V end lost 4 bases, the J end lost 0 bases, and 13 bases lay between the germline ends. The CDR3 length is 15 residues. Germline CDR1 reads MGHRA; CDR2 reads YSYEKL. The CDR3 spells CASSRGLSLSYEQYF. CDR3 nucleotide sequence: TGCGCCAGCAGCCGTGGCCTGAGCCTCTCCTACGAGCAGTACTTC.

The J gene is TRBJ1-1, the V gene TRBV7-9; 7 positions agree with TRBD1. The V gene end was trimmed by 2 bases and the J gene end by 3 bases; junction bases not matched to a gene: 9. This CDR3 has 16 residues. Germline assignment: CDR1 SEHNR and CDR2 FQNEAQ (reference sequence). CDR3: CASSLNRQGWDTEAFF. The CDR3 DNA is TGTGCCAGCAGCTTAAACCGACAGGGTTGGGACACTGAAGCTTTCTTT.